This T cell receptor beta chain stems from a study of blood T cell repertoires in COVID-19. About the study: Acute and convalescent COVID-19 samples came from the United States, Italy and Spain.

With 7 bases removed from V and 0 bases from J, the gap between germline ends came to 7 bases. The CDR3 sequence is 12 residues long. In germline, CDR1 is SQVTM, CDR2 ANQGSEA. Using immunoSEQ multiplex PCR, the repertoire was profiled, and TCRdb retains in-frame clones only, with some absent. The profile shows about 160,000 clones, roughly 78% of them singletons. Sequencing used peripheral blood. The sequence was collected from a woman aged 55-70 years with COVID-19, enrolled during active disease. The gene calls are TRBV29-1 and TRBJ1-5, with D uncertain. CDR3 in DNA: TGCAGCGCTAAATATAGCAATCAGCCCCAGCATTTT. Its protein is CSAKYSNQPQHF.